This T cell receptor beta chain was found in a study of blood T cell repertoires in COVID-19. On the study more broadly: PBMCs, B-cell-depleted T cells, or T cells provided the cDNA or gDNA that made up the material.

Cohort allocation depended upon clinical history that participants reported. This clone occurred once. Original processing methods: Quantification of nucleated cells was approximated via reference gene primer amplification. Method: immunoSEQ multiplex PCR; TCRdb's copy keeps in-frame clones and lacks some. The V and J calls and clone size come from that table; D and trimming were worked out from the DNA. The data hold over 200,000 clones, with under 90% observed a single time. CDR1 is SGHNT, CDR2 YYREEE, per germline (reference sequence). Deletions cut 7 bases from V and 5 bases from J, with 9 bases between. The CDR3 covers 12 residues.

The chain employs TRBV5-4 and TRBJ2-2, with D tentatively TRBD2 (5 bases). This TCR came from a woman between 50 and 59 years old with acute COVID-19. The sample taken for sequencing was PBMCs or T cells enriched from blood (not recorded which). CDR3 amino acids: CASGSWTGELFF. The CDR3 coding sequence is TGTGCCAGCGGGAGTTGGACCGGGGAGCTGTTTTTT.